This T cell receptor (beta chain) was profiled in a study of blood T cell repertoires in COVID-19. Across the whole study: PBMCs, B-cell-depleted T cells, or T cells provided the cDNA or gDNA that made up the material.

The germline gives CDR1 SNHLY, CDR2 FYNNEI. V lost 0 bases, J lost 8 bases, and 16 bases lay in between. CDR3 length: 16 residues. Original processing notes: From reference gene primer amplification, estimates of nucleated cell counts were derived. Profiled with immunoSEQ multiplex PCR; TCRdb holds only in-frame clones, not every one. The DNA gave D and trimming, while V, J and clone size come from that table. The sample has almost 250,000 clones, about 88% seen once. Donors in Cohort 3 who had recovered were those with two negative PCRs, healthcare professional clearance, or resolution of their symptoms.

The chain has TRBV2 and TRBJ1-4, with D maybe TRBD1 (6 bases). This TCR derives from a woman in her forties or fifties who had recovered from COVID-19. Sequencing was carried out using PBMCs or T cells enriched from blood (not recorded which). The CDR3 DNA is TGTGCCAGCAGTGAAGCGCATTCAGGGGCGTACGAAAAACTGTTTTTT. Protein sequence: CASSEAHSGAYEKLFF.